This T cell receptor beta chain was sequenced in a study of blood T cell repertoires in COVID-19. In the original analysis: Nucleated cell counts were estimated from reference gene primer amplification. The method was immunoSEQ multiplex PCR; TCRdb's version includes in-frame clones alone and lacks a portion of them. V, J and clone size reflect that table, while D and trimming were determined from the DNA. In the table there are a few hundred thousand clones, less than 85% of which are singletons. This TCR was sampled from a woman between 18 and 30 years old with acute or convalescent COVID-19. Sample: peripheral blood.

The CDR3 DNA sequence: TGTGCCAGCAGCCGACGGGGGGCGGGAGGATACACAGATACGCAGTATTTT. Residues: CASSRRGAGGYTDTQYF. This chain uses TRBV7-8 with TRBJ2-3, with 8 bases that match TRBD2. CDR3 size: 17 residues. Trimming removed 5 bases from V and 2 bases from J; junction bases left unmatched: 12. Germline assignment: CDR1 SGHVS and CDR2 FQNEAQ.